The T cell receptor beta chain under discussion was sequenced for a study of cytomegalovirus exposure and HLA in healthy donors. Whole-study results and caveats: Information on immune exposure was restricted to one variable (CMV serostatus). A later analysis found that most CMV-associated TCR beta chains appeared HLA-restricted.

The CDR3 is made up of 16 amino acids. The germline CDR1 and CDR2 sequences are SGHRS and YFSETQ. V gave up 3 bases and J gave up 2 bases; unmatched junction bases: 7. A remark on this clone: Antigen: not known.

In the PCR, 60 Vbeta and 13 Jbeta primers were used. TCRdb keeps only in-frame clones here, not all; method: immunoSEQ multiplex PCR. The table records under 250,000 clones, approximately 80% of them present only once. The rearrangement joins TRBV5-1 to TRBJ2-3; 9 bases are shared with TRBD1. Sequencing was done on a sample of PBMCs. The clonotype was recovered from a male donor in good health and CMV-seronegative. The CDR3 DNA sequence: TGCGCCAGCAGCTCCGCCCGGGACAGGGTCACAGATACGCAGTATTTT. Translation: CASSSARDRVTDTQYF.